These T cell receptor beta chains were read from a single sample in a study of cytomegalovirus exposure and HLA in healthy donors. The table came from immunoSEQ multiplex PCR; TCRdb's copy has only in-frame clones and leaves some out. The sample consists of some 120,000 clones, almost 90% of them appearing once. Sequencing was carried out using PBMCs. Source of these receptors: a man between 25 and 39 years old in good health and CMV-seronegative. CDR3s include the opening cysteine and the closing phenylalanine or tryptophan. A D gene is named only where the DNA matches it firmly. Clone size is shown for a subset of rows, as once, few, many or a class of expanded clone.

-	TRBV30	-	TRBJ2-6	TGTGCCTGGCTTTCGGTCAACGTCCTGACTTTC	CAWLSVNVLTF
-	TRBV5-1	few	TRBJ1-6	TGCGCCAGCAGCTTATCTGCAGGACTGCGTTCACCCCTCCACTTT	CASSLSAGLRSPLHF
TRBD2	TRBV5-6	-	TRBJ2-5	TGTGCCAGCAGCATAGCGGGAGGGTGGGAGGAAGAGACCCAGTACTTC	CASSIAGGWEEETQYF
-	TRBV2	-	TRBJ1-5	TGTGCCAGCAGTCCTTCCGGGACAACTAAGAATCAGCCCCAGCATTTT	CASSPSGTTKNQPQHF
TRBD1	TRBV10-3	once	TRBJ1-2	TGTGCCATCAGGGGGGGACAGGTTAACTATGGCTACACCTTC	CAIRGGQVNYGYTF
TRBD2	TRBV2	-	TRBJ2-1	TGTGCCAGCGATCAGCGGGAGGCCTACAATGAGCAGTTCTTC	CASDQREAYNEQFF
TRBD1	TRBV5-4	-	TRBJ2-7	TGTGCCAGCAGCCCGGACAGGGGACCCTCCTACGAGCAGTACTTC	CASSPDRGPSYEQYF
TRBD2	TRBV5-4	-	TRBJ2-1	TGTGCCAGCAGCCTACTAGCGGGGACCTACAATGAGCAGTTCTTC	CASSLLAGTYNEQFF
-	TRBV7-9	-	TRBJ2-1	TGTGCCTGTACTTGGAGCTCCTACAATGAGCAGTTCTTC	CACTWSSYNEQFF
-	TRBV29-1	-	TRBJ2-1	TGCAGCGTTGATCCTGGGGCAGGCTTATACAATGAGCAGTTCTTC	CSVDPGAGLYNEQFF
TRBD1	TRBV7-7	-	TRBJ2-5	TGTGCCAGCAGCTTACAGGGGGCCGAGACCCAGTACTTC	CASSLQGAETQYF
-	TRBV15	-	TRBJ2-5	TGTGCCACCAGCAGAGATAAAGGAGGAGGTCGACAAGAGACCCAGTACTTC	CATSRDKGGGRQETQYF
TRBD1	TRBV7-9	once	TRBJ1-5	TGTGCCAGCAGCCCAGGGGGGAATCAGCCCCAGCATTTT	CASSPGGNQPQHF
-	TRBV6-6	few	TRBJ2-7	TGTGCCAGCAGTTACCCCGACGAGCAGTACTTC	CASSYPDEQYF
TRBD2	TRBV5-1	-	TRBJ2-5	TGCGCCAGCAGCTTGGAGGCTAGCGGGACCCAAGAGACCCAGTACTTC	CASSLEASGTQETQYF
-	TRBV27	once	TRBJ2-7	TGTGCCAGCAGTTCTGTGGACAGAACCTACGAGCAGTACTTC	CASSSVDRTYEQYF
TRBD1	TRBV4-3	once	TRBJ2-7	TGCGCCAGCAGCCAACGGGACAGGGTCGACGAGCAGTACTTC	CASSQRDRVDEQYF
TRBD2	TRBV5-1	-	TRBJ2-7	TGCGCCAGCAGCTTGGGGCGGACTAGCGATTACGAGCAGTACTTC	CASSLGRTSDYEQYF
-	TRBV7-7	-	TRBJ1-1	TGTGCCAGCAGCCCCGACTTGGTGGCTGAAGCTTTCTTT	CASSPDLVAEAFF
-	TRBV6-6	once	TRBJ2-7	TGTGCCAGCAGCACCCAGGGCAGCGACTACGAGCAGTACTTC	CASSTQGSDYEQYF
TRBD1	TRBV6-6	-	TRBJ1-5	TGTGCCAGCATTAAGGGACAGGGGAATGGGCAGCCCCAGCATTTT	CASIKGQGNGQPQHF
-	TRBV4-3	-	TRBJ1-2	TGCGCCAGCAGCCAAAACCTGCGACGGGAGTCCTATGGCTACACCTTC	CASSQNLRRESYGYTF
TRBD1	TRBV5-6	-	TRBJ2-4	TGTGCCAGCAGCTTGGCCCTCCGGACAGGGGCCAAAAACATTCAGTACTTC	CASSLALRTGAKNIQYF
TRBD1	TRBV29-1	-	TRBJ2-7	TGCAGCGTTGAAGACTACGACCGGACAGGGGAAACCTACGAGCAGTACTTC	CSVEDYDRTGETYEQYF
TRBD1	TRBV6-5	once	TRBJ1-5	TGTGCCAGCAGTTACCGGACAGGGGAAGGGCAGCCCCAGCATTTT	CASSYRTGEGQPQHF
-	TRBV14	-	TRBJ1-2	TGTGCCAGCAGCCAACCCGGGACAATGGGCTACACCTTC	CASSQPGTMGYTF
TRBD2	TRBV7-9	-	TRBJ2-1	TGTGCCAGCAGCATTAGCGGGAGCTCATACAATGAGCAGTTCTTC	CASSISGSSYNEQFF
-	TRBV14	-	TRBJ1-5	TGTGCCAGCAGCCAAGATCGTCGGGAGCCCCAGCATTTT	CASSQDRREPQHF
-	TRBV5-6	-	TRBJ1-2	TGTGCCAGCAGCTTTATTAACCCCGGGAGTCGAGGCTACACCTTC	CASSFINPGSRGYTF
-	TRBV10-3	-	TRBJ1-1	TGTGCCACCCAGGGCGACACTGAAGCTTTCTTT	CATQGDTEAFF
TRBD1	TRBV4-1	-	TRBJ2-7	TGCGCCAGCAGCTTCCCGGGACAGAGCTCCTACGAGCAGTACTTC	CASSFPGQSSYEQYF
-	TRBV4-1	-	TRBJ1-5	TGCGCCAGCAGCCATGGACTGAATCAGCCCCAGCATTTT	CASSHGLNQPQHF
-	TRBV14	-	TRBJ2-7	TGTGCCAGCAGACTGACAGCGACCTACGAGCAGTACTTC	CASRLTATYEQYF
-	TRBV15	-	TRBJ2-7	TGTGCCACCAGCAGAGTTGGAGGGAGCTCCTACGAGCAGTACTTC	CATSRVGGSSYEQYF
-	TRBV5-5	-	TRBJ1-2	TGTGCCAGCAGCTTCCTCGACACCGTTGGTGGCTACACCTTC	CASSFLDTVGGYTF
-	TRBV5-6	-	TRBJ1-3	TGTGCCAGCAGCACCCGGGATCGAAACACCATATATTTT	CASSTRDRNTIYF
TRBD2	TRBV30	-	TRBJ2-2	TGTGCCTGGGGGAGGGGAACGGGAAAGGTTCCCGAGGAGCTGTTTTTT	CAWGRGTGKVPEELFF
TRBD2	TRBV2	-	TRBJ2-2	TGTGCCAGCAGCCTCCGGCCGGGACTAGCGGGAGGTGGAAAAACCGGGGAGCTGTTTTTT	CASSLRPGLAGGGKTGELFF